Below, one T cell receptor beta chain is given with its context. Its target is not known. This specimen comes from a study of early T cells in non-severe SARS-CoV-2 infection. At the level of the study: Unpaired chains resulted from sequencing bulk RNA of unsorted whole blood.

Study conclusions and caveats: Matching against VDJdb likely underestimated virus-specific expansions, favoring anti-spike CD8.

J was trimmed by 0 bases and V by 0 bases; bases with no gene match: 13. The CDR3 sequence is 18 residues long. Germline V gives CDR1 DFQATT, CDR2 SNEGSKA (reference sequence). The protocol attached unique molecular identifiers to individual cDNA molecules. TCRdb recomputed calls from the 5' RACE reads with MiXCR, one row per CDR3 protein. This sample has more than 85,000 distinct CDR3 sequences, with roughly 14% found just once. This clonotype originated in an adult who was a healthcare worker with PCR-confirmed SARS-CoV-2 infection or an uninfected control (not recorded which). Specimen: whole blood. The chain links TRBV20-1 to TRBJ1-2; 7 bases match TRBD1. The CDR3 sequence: CSAREEITGTVANYGYTF. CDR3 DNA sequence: TGCAGTGCTAGAGAAGAAATTACCGGGACAGTTGCTAACTATGGCTACACCTTC.